These T cell receptor beta chains were read from a single sample in a study of T cell repertoires in cytomegalovirus infection. These receptors are not linked to any known antigen. MiXCR, applied by TCRdb to the reads, yields one record per CDR3 protein. The sample includes about 310,000 distinct CDR3 sequences, about 25% of them seen just once. Specimen: cultured PBMCs, collected from culture after CMV antigen stimulation. The receptors here all came from a human donor in good health (CMV status not recorded). Some clones in this sample may be carry-over from other donors' samples. Both conserved end residues are part of each CDR3. The D gene is left open where the match is weak. Rows may omit the clone size; those that give it use once, few, many or a size class.

j_gene	d_gene	abundance	v_gene	CDR3aa	CDR3nt
TRBJ2-3	TRBD2	few	TRBV7-9	CASSRTSGSPSTDTQYF	TGTGCCAGCAGCCGGACTAGCGGGAGTCCTAGCACAGATACGCAGTATTTT
TRBJ2-7	TRBD1	many	TRBV7-2	CASRRDLGGPYEQYF	TGTGCCAGCAGAAGAGACCTAGGGGGCCCCTACGAGCAGTACTTC
TRBJ2-1	-	few	TRBV24-1	CATSVSGRGYNEQFF	TGTGCCACCAGTGTAAGCGGGCGGGGCTACAATGAGCAGTTCTTC
TRBJ2-5	-	-	TRBV7-2	CASSLVRPSWGQETQYF	TGTGCCAGCAGCTTAGTTAGACCTTCCTGGGGTCAAGAGACCCAGTACTTC
TRBJ2-2	TRBD2	-	TRBV5-4	CASSPGTSGSIGELFF	TGTGCCAGCAGCCCCGGGACTAGCGGGAGTATCGGGGAGCTGTTTTTT
TRBJ1-1	-	few	TRBV19	CASRLQYLNTEAFF	TGTGCCAGTAGGTTACAGTACTTGAACACTGAAGCTTTCTTT
TRBJ1-2	-	many	TRBV7-2	CASTTSGAWDGYTF	TGTGCCAGCACCACGAGCGGAGCCTGGGATGGCTACACCTTC
TRBJ2-6	-	-	TRBV4-3	CASSGDAKKISGANVLTF	TGCGCCAGCAGCGGGGACGCCAAGAAAATCTCTGGGGCCAACGTCCTGACTTTC
TRBJ1-2	-	-	TRBV15	CATSSQGNYGYTF	TGTGCCACCAGCAGCCAGGGGAACTATGGCTACACCTTC
TRBJ2-4	TRBD2	few	TRBV28	CASSFPGGSTAKNIQYF	TGTGCCAGCAGTTTTCCGGGCGGGAGTACGGCCAAAAACATTCAGTACTTC
TRBJ2-7	TRBD1	-	TRBV28	CATQPGQRSEQCF	TGTGCCACTCAACCGGGACAGCGGTCAGAGCAGTGCTTC
TRBJ2-5	-	-	TRBV27	CASRSGADQETQYF	TGTGCCAGCCGGAGTGGAGCGGATCAAGAGACCCAGTACTTC
TRBJ2-5	TRBD2	few	TRBV7-9	CASSSSGRGETQYF	TGTGCCAGCAGCTCGAGCGGGAGAGGTGAGACCCAGTACTTC
TRBJ2-1	TRBD1	few	TRBV5-4	CASSSTGGYNEQFF	TGTGCCAGCAGCTCGACAGGGGGCTACAATGAGCAGTTCTTC
TRBJ2-1	-	-	TRBV7-2	CASSEGGPYNEQFF	TGTGCCAGCAGCGAAGGAGGACCTTACAATGAGCAGTTCTTC
TRBJ1-6	-	-	TRBV20-1	CSARAAGTYNSPLHF	TGCAGTGCTAGAGCGGCGGGAACTTATAATTCACCCCTCCACTTT
TRBJ1-1	TRBD1	once	TRBV6-6	CASRLPGQGGAEAFF	TGTGCCAGCAGACTCCCCGGACAGGGTGGCGCTGAAGCTTTCTTT
TRBJ2-3	TRBD1	-	TRBV7-9	CASSSGTGWTDTQYF	TGTGCCAGCAGCTCCGGGACAGGGTGGACAGATACGCAGTATTTT
TRBJ2-3	TRBD2	-	TRBV2	CASWGGRAFDTQYF	TGTGCCAGCTGGGGCGGGAGGGCCTTCGATACGCAGTATTTT
TRBJ2-3	TRBD2	few	TRBV12-3/TRBV12-4	CASSSVPDGLAGGPDTQYF	TGTGCCAGCAGTTCCGTTCCGGATGGACTAGCGGGAGGGCCAGATACGCAGTATTTT
TRBJ1-2	-	many	TRBV7-2	CASSLGITGGYTF	TGTGCCAGCAGCTTAGGGATCACAGGGGGCTACACCTTC
TRBJ1-1	-	-	TRBV4-1	CASSQVQRGGEAFF	TGCGCCAGCAGCCAAGTCCAGAGGGGGGGCGAAGCTTTCTTT
TRBJ2-1	TRBD1	-	TRBV14	CASRATGVDEQFF	TGTGCCAGCAGGGCGACAGGGGTCGATGAGCAGTTCTTC
TRBJ2-7	TRBD2	once	TRBV28	CASSFQGLVEAYEQYF	TGTGCCAGCAGTTTCCAGGGACTAGTGGAAGCCTACGAGCAGTACTTC
TRBJ1-5	-	-	TRBV19	CASGRQESNQPQHF	TGTGCCAGTGGACGGCAGGAGAGCAATCAGCCCCAGCATTTT
TRBJ2-1	TRBD2	many	TRBV7-9	CASSLESWSGRLNEQFF	TGTGCCAGCAGCTTAGAGTCGTGGAGCGGGAGGTTGAATGAGCAGTTCTTC
TRBJ1-2	-	-	TRBV4-1	CASSPPGGKRGYTF	TGCGCCAGCAGCCCCCCCGGGGGCAAGAGAGGCTACACCTTC
TRBJ2-1	TRBD2	few	TRBV7-6	CASSLGGGTNEQFF	TGTGCCAGCAGCTTAGGGGGGGGTACCAATGAGCAGTTCTTC
TRBJ2-7	TRBD2	many	TRBV7-2	CASSLGLAGGYEQYF	TGTGCCAGCAGCTTAGGACTAGCGGGAGGGTACGAGCAGTACTTC
TRBJ1-1	-	few	TRBV19	CATRQDPLSTEAFF	TGTGCCACCCGACAGGACCCTTTGAGCACTGAAGCTTTCTTT
TRBJ2-3	TRBD2	few	TRBV5-4	CASSLGTSGRGTDTQYF	TGTGCCAGCAGCTTAGGGACTAGCGGTAGGGGCACAGATACGCAGTATTTT
TRBJ1-2	-	few	TRBV5-6	CASSTRPGKGYTF	TGTGCCAGCAGCACCAGACCCGGGAAAGGCTACACCTTC
TRBJ1-2	-	-	TRBV12-3/TRBV12-4	CASSPGLGYTF	TGTGCCAGCAGCCCGGGGCTAGGCTACACCTTC
TRBJ2-1	-	few	TRBV7-2	CATSAGRTEQFF	TGTGCCACCTCGGCAGGGCGAACCGAGCAGTTCTTC
TRBJ2-1	-	-	TRBV6-1	CASRTNNEQFF	TGTGCCAGCAGGACGAACAATGAGCAGTTCTTC
TRBJ1-1	-	few	TRBV11-3	CASSPRRGGLTEAFF	TGTGCCAGCAGCCCGCGGCGTGGGGGGCTCACTGAAGCTTTCTTT
TRBJ2-7	TRBD1	-	TRBV28	CASSPRDRVSYEQYF	TGTGCCAGCAGTCCCCGGGACAGGGTTTCCTACGAGCAGTACTTC
TRBJ2-7	-	few	TRBV7-8	CASSLIGGGEQYF	TGTGCCAGCAGCTTGATCGGGGGTGGCGAGCAGTACTTC
TRBJ2-7	TRBD2	many	TRBV7-9	CASSSVGLAVEQYF	TGTGCCAGCAGCTCAGTGGGACTAGCGGTTGAGCAGTACTTC
TRBJ1-1	-	-	TRBV30	CAWSHTTGSNTEAFF	TGTGCCTGGAGCCATACTACAGGGTCAAACACTGAAGCTTTCTTT
TRBJ1-3	-	-	TRBV12-3/TRBV12-4	CASSRTDTIYF	TGTGCCAGCAGCCGCACGGACACCATATATTTT
TRBJ2-1	-	-	TRBV7-9	CASRDVLGSKDEQFF	TGTGCCAGCAGGGACGTCCTGGGCAGTAAGGATGAGCAGTTCTTC
TRBJ1-2	TRBD1	-	TRBV5-4	CASSSAGGVDYGYTF	TGTGCCAGCAGTTCTGCAGGGGGGGTCGACTATGGCTACACCTTC
TRBJ1-2	-	-	TRBV7-8	CASSGSREGYGYTF	TGTGCCAGCAGCGGCAGTCGGGAGGGCTATGGCTACACCTTC
TRBJ2-5	-	few	TRBV5-4	CASSLARGTGETQYF	TGTGCCAGCAGCTTGGCCAGGGGAACCGGTGAGACCCAGTACTTC
TRBJ2-7	-	-	TRBV3-1	CASSTLGWDYEQYF	TGTGCCAGCAGTACCCTGGGGTGGGACTACGAGCAGTACTTC
TRBJ2-1	TRBD1	-	TRBV5-8	CASSPGQGASEQFF	TGTGCCAGCAGCCCTGGACAGGGGGCGAGTGAGCAGTTCTTC
TRBJ2-1	-	once	TRBV6-1	CASSNTEYNEQFF	TGTGCCAGCAGCAACACTGAGTACAATGAGCAGTTCTTC
TRBJ1-5	-	-	TRBV7-6	CASSSSPQPQHF	TGTGCCAGCAGCTCGTCCCCTCAGCCCCAGCATTTT
TRBJ1-2	-	many	TRBV24-1	CATSDSFGKLSDGYTF	TGTGCCACCAGTGATTCCTTCGGGAAGTTAAGCGACGGCTACACCTTC
TRBJ1-1	TRBD1	-	TRBV6-6	CASSGRQGTNTEAFF	TGTGCCAGCAGTGGGAGACAGGGGACGAACACTGAAGCTTTCTTT
TRBJ1-1	TRBD1	-	TRBV12-3/TRBV12-4	CASSSRTGLNTEAFF	TGTGCCAGCAGCTCGAGGACAGGGTTGAACACTGAAGCTTTCTTT
TRBJ2-7	TRBD2	few	TRBV6-2/TRBV6-3	CASRGTNYEQYF	TGTGCCAGCAGAGGGACTAACTACGAGCAGTACTTC
TRBJ2-5	-	many	TRBV7-2	CASSRIGVTDQETQYF	TGTGCCAGCAGCCGTATCGGGGTCACAGACCAAGAGACCCAGTACTTC
TRBJ2-5	-	many	TRBV7-2	CASSPGPQETQYF	TGTGCCAGCAGCCCGGGACCCCAAGAGACCCAGTACTTC
TRBJ1-2	-	many	TRBV10-2	CASSEFTGFNYGYTF	TGCGCCAGCAGTGAGTTTACGGGATTCAACTATGGCTACACCTTC
TRBJ2-3	-	many	TRBV7-8	CASSRGSLADTQYF	TGTGCCAGCAGCAGGGGGAGTTTGGCGGATACGCAGTATTTT
TRBJ1-2	-	many	TRBV7-2	CASSFDRSSDYGYTF	TGTGCCAGCAGCTTCGACAGGTCGAGTGACTATGGCTACACCTTC
TRBJ2-1	-	-	TRBV4-3	CASSQDVGQLGEQFF	TGCGCCAGCAGCCAAGATGTCGGACAGTTAGGTGAGCAGTTCTTC